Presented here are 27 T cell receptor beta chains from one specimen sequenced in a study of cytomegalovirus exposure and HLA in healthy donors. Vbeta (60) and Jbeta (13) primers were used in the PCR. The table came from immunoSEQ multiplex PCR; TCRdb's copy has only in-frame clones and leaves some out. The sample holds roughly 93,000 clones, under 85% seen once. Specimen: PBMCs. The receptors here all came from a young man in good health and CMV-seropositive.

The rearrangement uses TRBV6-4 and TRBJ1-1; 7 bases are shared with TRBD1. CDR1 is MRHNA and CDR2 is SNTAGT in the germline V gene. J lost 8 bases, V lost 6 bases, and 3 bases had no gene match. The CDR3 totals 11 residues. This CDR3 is CASREGAEAFF. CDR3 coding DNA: TGTGCCAGCAGAGAGGGGGCAGAAGCTTTCTTT.

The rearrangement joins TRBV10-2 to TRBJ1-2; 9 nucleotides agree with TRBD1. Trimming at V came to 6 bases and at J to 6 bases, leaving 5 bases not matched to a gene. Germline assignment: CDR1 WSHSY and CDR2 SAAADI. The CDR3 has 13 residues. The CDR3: CASSGQGTDGYTF. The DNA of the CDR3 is TGCGCCAGCAGCGGACAGGGGACGGATGGCTACACCTTC.

CDR3 nucleotides: TGTGCCAGCAGCGCACCCAGGGGGCCCGACACCGGGGAGCTGTTTTTT. Translation gives CASSAPRGPDTGELFF. The genes are TRBV9 and TRBJ2-2, with 8 bases lining up with TRBD1. Losses at the gene ends were 3 bases for V and 3 bases for J; bases not matched to a gene: 7. This CDR3 has 16 amino acids. Germline values: CDR1 SGDLS, CDR2 YYNGEE.

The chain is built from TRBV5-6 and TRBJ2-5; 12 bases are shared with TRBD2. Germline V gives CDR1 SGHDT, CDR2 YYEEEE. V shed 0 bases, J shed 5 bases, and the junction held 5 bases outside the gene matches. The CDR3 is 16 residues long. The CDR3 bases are TGTGCCAGCAGCTTGGATCTAGCGGGGGGGAGGGAGACCCAGTACTTC. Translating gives CASSLDLAGGRETQYF.

CDR3 residues: CASSESRMNTEAFF. CDR3 sequence (DNA): TGCGCCAGCAGTGAGTCGAGGATGAACACTGAAGCTTTCTTT. The chain is built from TRBV10-2 and TRBJ1-1; D not certain. The germline V gene encodes CDR1 WSHSY and CDR2 SAAADI. The length of the CDR3 is 14 residues. The V gene lost 0 bases and the J gene lost 0 bases, with 5 bases spanning the gap.

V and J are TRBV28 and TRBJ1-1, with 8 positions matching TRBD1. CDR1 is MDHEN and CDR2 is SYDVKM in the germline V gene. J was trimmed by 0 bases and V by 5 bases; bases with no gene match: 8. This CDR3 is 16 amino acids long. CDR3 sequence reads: CASSNPQGALNTEAFF. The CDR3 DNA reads TGTGCCAGCAGTAACCCGCAGGGGGCTTTGAACACTGAAGCTTTCTTT.

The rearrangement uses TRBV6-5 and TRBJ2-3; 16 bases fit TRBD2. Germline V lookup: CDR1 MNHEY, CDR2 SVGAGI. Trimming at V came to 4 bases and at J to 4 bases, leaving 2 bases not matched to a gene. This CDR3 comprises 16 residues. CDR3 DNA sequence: TGTGCCAGCAGTTCCGGGACTAGCGGGGGGGCAGATACGCAGTATTTT. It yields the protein CASSSGTSGGADTQYF.

The CDR3 protein is CASSPGTAGNTIYF. The CDR3 DNA follows: TGTGCCAGCAGCCCAGGGACAGCTGGAAACACCATATATTTT. V gene TRBV7-2 combines with J gene TRBJ1-3; 7 bases are a match to TRBD1. Germline CDR1 reads SGHTA; CDR2 reads FQGNSA. This CDR3 contains 14 residues. V shed 5 bases and J 2 bases; nucleotides not matched to a gene: 3.

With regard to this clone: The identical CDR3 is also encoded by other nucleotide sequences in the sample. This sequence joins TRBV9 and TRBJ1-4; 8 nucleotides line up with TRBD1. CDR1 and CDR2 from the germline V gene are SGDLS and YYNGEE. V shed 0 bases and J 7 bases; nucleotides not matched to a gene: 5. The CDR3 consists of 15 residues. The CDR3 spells CASSVAGGSGEKLFF. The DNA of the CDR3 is TGTGCCAGCAGCGTAGCAGGGGGCTCGGGTGAAAAACTGTTTTTT. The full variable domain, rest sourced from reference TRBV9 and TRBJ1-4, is DSGVTQTPKHLITATGQRVTLRCSPRSGDLSVYWYQQSLDQGLQFLIQYYNGEERAKGNILERFSAQQFPDLHSELNLSSLELGDSALYFCASSVAGGSGEKLFFGSGTQLSVL.

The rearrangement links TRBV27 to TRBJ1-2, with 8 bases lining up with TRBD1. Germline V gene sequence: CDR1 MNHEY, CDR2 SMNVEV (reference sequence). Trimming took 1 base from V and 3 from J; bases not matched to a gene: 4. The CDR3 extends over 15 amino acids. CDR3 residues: CASSLYTGGDYGYTF. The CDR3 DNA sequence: TGTGCCAGCAGTTTATACACAGGGGGTGACTATGGCTACACCTTC.

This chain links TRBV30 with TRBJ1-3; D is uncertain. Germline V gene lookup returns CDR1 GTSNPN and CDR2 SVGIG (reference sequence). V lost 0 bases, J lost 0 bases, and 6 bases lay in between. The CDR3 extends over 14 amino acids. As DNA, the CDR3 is TGTGCCTGGAGTGTCGGAGGCTCTGGAAACACCATATATTTT. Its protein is CAWSVGGSGNTIYF. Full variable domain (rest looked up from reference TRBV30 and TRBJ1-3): SQTIHQWPATLVQPVGSPLSLECTVEGTSNPNLYWYRQAAGRGLQLLFYSVGIGQISSEVPQNLSASRPQDRQFILSSKKLLLSDSGFYLCAWSVGGSGNTIYFGEGSWLTVV.

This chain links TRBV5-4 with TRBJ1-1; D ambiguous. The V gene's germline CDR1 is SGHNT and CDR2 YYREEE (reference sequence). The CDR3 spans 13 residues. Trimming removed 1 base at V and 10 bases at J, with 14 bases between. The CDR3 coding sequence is TGTGCCAGCAGCTTGAATTACCCTACCCGAGCTTTCTTT. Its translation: CASSLNYPTRAFF.

The CDR3 reads CSVPREGQGNGYTF. The CDR3 DNA follows: TGCAGCGTGCCTCGCGAGGGACAGGGTAATGGCTACACCTTC. The chain couples TRBV29-1 to TRBJ1-2; 9 bases fit TRBD1. CDR3 length equals 14 residues. Germline CDR1 and CDR2: SQVTM and ANQGSEA. The junction had 11 bases not matched to a gene; V was cut back by 6 bases and J by 6 bases.

For the CDR3, the DNA is TGTGCCAGCAGTGAATGGGGGTCGGGGAGGGAAGCTTTCTTT. It codes for CASSEWGSGREAFF. The chain employs TRBV2 and TRBJ1-1, with a weak D call TRBD1 (5 bases). The V end lost 2 bases, the J end lost 8 bases, and 15 bases lay between the germline ends. Germline loops: CDR1 SNHLY, CDR2 FYNNEI. The CDR3 runs to 14 residues.

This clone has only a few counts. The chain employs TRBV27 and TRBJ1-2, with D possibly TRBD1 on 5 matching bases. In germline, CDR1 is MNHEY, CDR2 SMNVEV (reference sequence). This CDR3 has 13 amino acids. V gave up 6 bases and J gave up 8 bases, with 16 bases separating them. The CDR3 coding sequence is TGTGCCAGCAGCTCCGACAGAACCACCGGCTACACCTTC. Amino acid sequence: CASSSDRTTGYTF.

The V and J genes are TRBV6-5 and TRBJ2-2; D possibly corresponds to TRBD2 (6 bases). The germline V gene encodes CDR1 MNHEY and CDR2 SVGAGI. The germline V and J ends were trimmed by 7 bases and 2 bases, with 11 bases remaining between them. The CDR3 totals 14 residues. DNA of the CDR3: TGTGCCAGCATTAAGACTAGAAACACCGGGGAGCTGTTTTTT. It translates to CASIKTRNTGELFF.

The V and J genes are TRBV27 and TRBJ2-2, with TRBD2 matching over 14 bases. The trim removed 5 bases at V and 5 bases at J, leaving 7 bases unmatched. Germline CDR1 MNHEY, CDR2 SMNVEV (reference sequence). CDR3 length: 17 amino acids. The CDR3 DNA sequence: TGTGCCAGCAGTCCTCCGACTAGCGGGGGGGGTACCGGGGAGCTGTTTTTT. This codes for CASSPPTSGGGTGELFF.

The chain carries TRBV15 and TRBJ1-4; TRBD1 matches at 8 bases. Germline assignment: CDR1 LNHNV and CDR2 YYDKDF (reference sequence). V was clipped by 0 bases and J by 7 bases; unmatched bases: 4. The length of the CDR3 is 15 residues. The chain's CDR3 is CATSREGQASEKLFF. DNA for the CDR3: TGTGCCACCAGCAGAGAGGGACAGGCAAGTGAAAAACTGTTTTTT.

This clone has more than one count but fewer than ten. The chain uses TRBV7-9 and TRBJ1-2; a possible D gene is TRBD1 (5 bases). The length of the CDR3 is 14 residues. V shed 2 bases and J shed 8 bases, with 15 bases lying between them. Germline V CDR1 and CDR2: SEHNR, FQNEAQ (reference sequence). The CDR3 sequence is CASSLLTGGAGYTF. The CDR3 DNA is TGTGCCAGCAGCTTATTGACGGGAGGGGCAGGCTACACCTTC.

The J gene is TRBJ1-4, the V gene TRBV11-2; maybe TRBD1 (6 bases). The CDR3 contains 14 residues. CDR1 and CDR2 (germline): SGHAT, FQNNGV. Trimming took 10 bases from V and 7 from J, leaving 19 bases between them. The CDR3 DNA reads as TGTGCCACCAATCCAGGGGTGGCGGGTGAAAAACTGTTTTTT. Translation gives CATNPGVAGEKLFF.

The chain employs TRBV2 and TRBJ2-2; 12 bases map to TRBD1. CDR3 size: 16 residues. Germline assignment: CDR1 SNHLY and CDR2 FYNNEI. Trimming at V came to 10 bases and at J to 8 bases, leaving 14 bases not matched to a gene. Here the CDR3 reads CATIKGQGAPHGELFF. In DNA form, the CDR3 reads TGTGCCACCATAAAGGGACAGGGGGCCCCCCATGGGGAGCTGTTTTTT.

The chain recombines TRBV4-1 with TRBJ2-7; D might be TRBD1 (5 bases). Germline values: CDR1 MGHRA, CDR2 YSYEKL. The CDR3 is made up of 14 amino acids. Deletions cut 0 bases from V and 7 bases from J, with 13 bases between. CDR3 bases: TGCGCCAGCAGCCAAGAACAGGCTCCCTGGGAGCAGTACTTC. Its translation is CASSQEQAPWEQYF.

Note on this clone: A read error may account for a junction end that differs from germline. CDR3 DNA: TGCGCCGGCAGCTTGGCATTTGGGAGAGGTGAGACCCAGTACTTC. It encodes CAGSLAFGRGETQYF. This rearrangement joins TRBV5-1 to TRBJ2-5; possible D gene TRBD2, 5 bases. Per the germline V gene, CDR1 is SGHRS and CDR2 is YFSETQ. CDR3 length: 15 amino acids.

CDR3 sequence reads: CASSLGREGQEAFF. In DNA, the CDR3 is TGCGCCAGCAGCTTGGGACGGGAAGGTCAGGAAGCTTTCTTT. V is TRBV5-1 and J is TRBJ1-1, with no clear D. V was pared by 0 bases and J by 8 bases, with 14 bases between. Germline loops: CDR1 SGHRS, CDR2 YFSETQ. The CDR3 runs 14 residues.

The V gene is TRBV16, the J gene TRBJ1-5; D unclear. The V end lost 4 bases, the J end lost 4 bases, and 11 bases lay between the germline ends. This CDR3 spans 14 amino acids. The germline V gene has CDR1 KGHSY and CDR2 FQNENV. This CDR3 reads CASSPGIRNQPQHF. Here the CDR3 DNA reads TGTGCCAGCAGCCCGGGGATAAGGAATCAGCCCCAGCATTTT.

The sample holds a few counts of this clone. CDR3 sequence reads: CASSSPGLTGELFF. CDR3 bases: TGTGCCAGCAGTTCCCCGGGTCTTACCGGGGAGCTGTTTTTT. V and J are TRBV2 and TRBJ2-2; no clear D gene. CDR3 length: 14 amino acids. Germline CDR1 is SNHLY and CDR2 is FYNNEI. V was clipped by 5 bases and J by 5 bases, with 12 bases between them. The full variable domain, its missing parts supplied by reference TRBV2 and TRBJ2-2, is EPEVTQTPSHQVTQMGQEVILRCVPISNHLYFYWYRQILGQKVEFLVSFYNNEISEKSEIFDDQFSVERPDGSNFTLKIRSTKLEDSAMYFCASSSPGLTGELFFGEGSRLTVL.

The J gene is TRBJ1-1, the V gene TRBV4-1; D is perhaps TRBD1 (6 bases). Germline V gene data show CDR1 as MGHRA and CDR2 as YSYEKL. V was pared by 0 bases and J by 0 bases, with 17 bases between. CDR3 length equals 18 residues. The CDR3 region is CASSQESGQTLMNTEAFF. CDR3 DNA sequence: TGCGCCAGCAGCCAAGAGTCTGGACAGACCCTAATGAACACTGAAGCTTTCTTT.